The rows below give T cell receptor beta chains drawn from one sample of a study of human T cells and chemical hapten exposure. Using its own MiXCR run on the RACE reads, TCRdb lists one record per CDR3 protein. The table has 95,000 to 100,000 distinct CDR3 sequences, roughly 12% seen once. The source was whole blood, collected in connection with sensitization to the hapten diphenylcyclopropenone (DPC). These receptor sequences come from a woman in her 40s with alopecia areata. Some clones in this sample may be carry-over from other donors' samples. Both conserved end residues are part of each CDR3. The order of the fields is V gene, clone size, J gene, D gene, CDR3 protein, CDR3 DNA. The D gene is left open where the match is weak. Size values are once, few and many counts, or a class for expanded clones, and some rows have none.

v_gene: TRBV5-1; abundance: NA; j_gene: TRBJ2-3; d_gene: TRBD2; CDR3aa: CASSFVPAAAGGPDTQYF; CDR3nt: TGCGCCAGCAGCTTTGTCCCCGCTGCGGCGGGAGGGCCAGATACGCAGTATTTT
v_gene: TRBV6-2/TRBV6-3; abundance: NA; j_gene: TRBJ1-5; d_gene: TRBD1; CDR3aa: CASSYSTDRATYSNQPQHF; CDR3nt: TGTGCCAGCAGTTACAGTACGGACAGGGCCACCTATAGCAATCAGCCCCAGCATTTT
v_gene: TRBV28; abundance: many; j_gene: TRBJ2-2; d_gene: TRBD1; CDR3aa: CASTWTGGTGELFF; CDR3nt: TGTGCCAGCACCTGGACAGGTGGTACCGGGGAGCTGTTTTTT
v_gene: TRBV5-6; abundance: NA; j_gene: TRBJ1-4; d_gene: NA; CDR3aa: CASSEGLIRGKLFF; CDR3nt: TGTGCCAGCAGCGAGGGACTGATTCGTGGAAAACTGTTTTTT
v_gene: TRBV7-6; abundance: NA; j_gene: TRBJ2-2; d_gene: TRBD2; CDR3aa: CASSPGTSGSPRTGELFF; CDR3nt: TGTGCCAGCAGCCCAGGGACTAGCGGGAGTCCGCGCACCGGGGAGCTGTTTTTT
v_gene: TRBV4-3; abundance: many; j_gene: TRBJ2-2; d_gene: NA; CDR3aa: CASSQDQGSTGELFF; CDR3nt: TGCGCCAGCAGCCAAGATCAGGGGAGCACCGGGGAGCTGTTTTTT
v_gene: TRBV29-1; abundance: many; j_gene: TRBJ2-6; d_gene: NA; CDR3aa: CSVDVSGANVLTF; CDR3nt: TGCAGCGTTGACGTCTCTGGGGCCAACGTCCTGACTTTC
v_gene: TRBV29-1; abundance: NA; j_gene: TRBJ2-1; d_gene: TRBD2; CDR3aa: CSVGGSGRAYNEQFF; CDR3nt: TGCAGCGTTGGGGGGAGCGGGAGGGCCTACAATGAGCAGTTCTTC
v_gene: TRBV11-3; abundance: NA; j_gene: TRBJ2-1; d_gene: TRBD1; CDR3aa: CASSSRDRGYNEQFF; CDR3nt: TGTGCCAGCAGCTCGCGGGACAGGGGATACAATGAGCAGTTCTTC
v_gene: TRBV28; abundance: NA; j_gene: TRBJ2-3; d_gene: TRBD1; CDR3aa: CASRQGATDTQYF; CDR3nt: TGTGCCAGTAGACAGGGGGCGACAGATACGCAGTATTTT
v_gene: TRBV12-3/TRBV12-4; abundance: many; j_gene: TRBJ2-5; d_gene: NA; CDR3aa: CASSPLGRSETQYF; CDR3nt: TGTGCCAGCAGCCCCCTCGGACGTTCAGAGACCCAGTACTTC
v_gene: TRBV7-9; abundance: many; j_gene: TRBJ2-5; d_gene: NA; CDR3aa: CASSLILDQETQYF; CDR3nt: TGTGCCAGCAGCTTAATACTGGACCAAGAGACCCAGTACTTC
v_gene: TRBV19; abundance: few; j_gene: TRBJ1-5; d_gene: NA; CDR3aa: CASSKTGQPQHF; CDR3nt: TGTGCCAGTAGTAAGACGGGGCAGCCCCAGCATTTT
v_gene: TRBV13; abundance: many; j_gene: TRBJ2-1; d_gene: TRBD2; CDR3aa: CASSLGHRIRGRSNEQFF; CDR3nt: TGTGCCAGCAGCTTAGGGCACCGGATCCGCGGGAGAAGCAATGAGCAGTTCTTC
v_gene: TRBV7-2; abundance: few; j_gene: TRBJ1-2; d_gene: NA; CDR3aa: CASSFTDGTNYGYTF; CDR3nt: TGTGCCAGCAGCTTCACAGACGGTACTAACTATGGCTACACCTTC
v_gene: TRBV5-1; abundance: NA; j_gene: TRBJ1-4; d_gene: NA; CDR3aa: CASSFRRYWRKLFF; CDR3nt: TGCGCCAGCAGCTTCCGACGCTATTGGCGGAAACTGTTTTTT
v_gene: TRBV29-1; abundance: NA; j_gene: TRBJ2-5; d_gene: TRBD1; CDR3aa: CSTTGGLRETQYF; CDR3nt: TGCAGCACCACAGGGGGCTTACGAGAGACCCAGTACTTC
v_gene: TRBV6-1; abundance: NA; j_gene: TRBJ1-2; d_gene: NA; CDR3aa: CASSEVIYPGYTF; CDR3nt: TGTGCCAGCAGTGAAGTGATATATCCTGGCTACACCTTC
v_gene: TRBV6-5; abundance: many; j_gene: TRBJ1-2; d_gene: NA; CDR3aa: CASSYSGQYGYTF; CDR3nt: TGTGCCAGCAGTTACTCTGGACAGTATGGCTACACCTTC
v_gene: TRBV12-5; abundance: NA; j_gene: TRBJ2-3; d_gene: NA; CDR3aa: CASGPGVSTDTQYF; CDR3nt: TGTGCTAGTGGCCCGGGGGTGAGCACAGATACGCAGTATTTT
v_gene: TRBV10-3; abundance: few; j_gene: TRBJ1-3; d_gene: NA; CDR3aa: CATKWDGSSGNTIYF; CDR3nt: TGTGCCACCAAGTGGGACGGAAGCTCTGGAAACACCATATATTTT
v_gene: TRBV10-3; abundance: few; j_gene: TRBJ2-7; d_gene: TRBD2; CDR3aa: CAISETSAHEQYF; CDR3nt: TGTGCCATCAGTGAGACTAGCGCCCACGAGCAGTACTTC
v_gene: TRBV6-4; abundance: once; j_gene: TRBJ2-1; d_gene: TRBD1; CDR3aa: CASSDSTGTGSNEQFF; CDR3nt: TGTGCCAGCAGTGACTCGACCGGGACAGGGTCCAATGAGCAGTTCTTC
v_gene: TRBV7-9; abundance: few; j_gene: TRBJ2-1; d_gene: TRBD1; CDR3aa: CASSLGGQRYNEQFF; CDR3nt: TGTGCCAGCAGCTTAGGGGGACAGAGGTACAATGAGCAGTTCTTC
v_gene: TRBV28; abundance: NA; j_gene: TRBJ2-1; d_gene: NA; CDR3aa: CASTFHNEQFF; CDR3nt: TGTGCCAGCACATTTCACAATGAGCAGTTCTTC
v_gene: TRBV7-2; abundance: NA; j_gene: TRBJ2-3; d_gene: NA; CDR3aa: CASSLYGSTDTQYF; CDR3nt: TGTGCCAGCAGCTTATATGGGAGCACAGATACGCAGTATTTT
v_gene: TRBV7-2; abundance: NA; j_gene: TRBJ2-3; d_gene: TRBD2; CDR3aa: CASSPREAAVAQYF; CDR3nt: TGTGCCAGCAGCCCCCGGGAGGCGGCTGTAGCGCAGTATTTT
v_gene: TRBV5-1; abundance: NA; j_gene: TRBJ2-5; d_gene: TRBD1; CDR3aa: CASSRGQGFQETQHF; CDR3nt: TGCGCCAGCAGCAGGGGGCAGGGTTTTCAAGAGACCCAGCACTTC
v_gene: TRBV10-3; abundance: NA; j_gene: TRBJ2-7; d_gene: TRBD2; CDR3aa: CAISGGLASYEQYF; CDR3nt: TGTGCCATCAGTGGGGGACTAGCGAGCTACGAGCAGTACTTC
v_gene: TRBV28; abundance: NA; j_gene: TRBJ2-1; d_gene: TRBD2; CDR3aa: CASSGRTYNEQFF; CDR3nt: TGTGCCAGCTCCGGGAGGACCTACAATGAGCAGTTCTTC
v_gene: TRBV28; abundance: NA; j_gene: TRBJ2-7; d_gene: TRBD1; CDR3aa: CASSAPGQGAGEQYF; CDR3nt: TGTGCCAGCAGTGCTCCGGGACAGGGGGCCGGCGAGCAGTACTTC
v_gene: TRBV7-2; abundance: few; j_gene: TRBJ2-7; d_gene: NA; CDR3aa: CASSLSTKGEQYF; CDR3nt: TGTGCCAGCAGCTTGAGCACGAAGGGCGAGCAGTACTTC
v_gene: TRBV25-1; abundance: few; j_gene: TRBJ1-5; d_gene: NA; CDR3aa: CASKGRDYQPQHF; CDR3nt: TGTGCCAGCAAAGGGCGGGACTATCAGCCCCAGCATTTT
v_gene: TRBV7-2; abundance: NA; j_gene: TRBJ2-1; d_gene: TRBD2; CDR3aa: CASSVAGSYNEQFF; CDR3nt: TGTGCCAGCAGCGTAGCGGGCTCCTACAATGAGCAGTTCTTC
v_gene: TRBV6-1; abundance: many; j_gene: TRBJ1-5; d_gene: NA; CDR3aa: CASSALTENQPQHF; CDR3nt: TGTGCCAGCAGTGCCTTGACAGAAAATCAGCCCCAGCATTTT
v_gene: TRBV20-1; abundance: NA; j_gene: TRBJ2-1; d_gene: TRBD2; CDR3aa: CSARGTSGSYNEQFF; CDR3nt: TGCAGTGCTAGAGGGACTAGCGGGTCCTACAATGAGCAGTTCTTC
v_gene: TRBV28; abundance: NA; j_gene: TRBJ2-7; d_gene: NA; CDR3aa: CASRGTGWIYEQYF; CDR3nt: TGTGCCAGCAGGGGGACTGGTTGGATTTACGAGCAGTACTTC
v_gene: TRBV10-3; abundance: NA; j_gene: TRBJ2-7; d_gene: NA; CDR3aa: CAISDDGSLSYEQYF; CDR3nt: TGTGCCATCAGTGATGATGGTAGTCTCTCCTACGAGCAGTACTTC
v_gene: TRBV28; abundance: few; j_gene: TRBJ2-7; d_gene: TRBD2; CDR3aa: CASSSTTSGAYEQYF; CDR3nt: TGTGCCAGCAGTTCGACGACTAGCGGCGCCTACGAGCAGTACTTC
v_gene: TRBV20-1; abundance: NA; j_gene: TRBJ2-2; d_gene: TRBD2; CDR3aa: CSAGRSGRASNTGELFF; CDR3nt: TGCAGTGCTGGTCGCTCGGGGAGGGCCTCGAACACCGGGGAGCTGTTTTTT
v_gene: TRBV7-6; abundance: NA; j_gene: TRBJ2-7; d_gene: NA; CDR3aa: CASSLDGRPNYEQYF; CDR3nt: TGTGCCAGCAGCTTAGACGGGAGACCGAACTACGAGCAGTACTTC